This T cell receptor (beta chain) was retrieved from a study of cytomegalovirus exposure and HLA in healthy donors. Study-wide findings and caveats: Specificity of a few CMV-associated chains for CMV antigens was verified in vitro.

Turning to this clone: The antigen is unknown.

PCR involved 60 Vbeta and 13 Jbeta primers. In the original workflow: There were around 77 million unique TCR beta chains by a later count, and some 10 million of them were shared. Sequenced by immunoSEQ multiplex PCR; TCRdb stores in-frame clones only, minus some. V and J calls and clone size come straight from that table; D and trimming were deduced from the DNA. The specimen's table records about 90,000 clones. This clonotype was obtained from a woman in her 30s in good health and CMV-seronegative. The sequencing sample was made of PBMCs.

CDR3 residues: CASSVTGVNQPQHF. As DNA, the CDR3 is TGTGCCAGCAGTGTTACAGGGGTCAATCAGCCCCAGCATTTT. This chain joins TRBV28 and TRBJ1-5, with 7 nucleotides matching TRBD1. V was clipped by 5 bases and J by 3 bases; unmatched bases: 4. Germline CDR1 reads MDHEN; CDR2 reads SYDVKM. The CDR3 is made up of 14 amino acids.